What follows is one TCR beta chain and its context. The data originate from a study of blood T cell repertoires in COVID-19. Sequenced by immunoSEQ multiplex PCR; TCRdb stores in-frame clones only, minus some. This table holds about 42,000 clones, roughly nine tenths found once. Germline trimming cut 0 bases from V and 9 bases from J; bases unmatched to any gene: 10. CDR3 length equals 16 residues. CDR1 is SGHVS and CDR2 is FQNEAQ in the germline V gene. Sample: peripheral blood. This sequence originates from a human donor in a cohort sampled during active COVID-19. The chain links TRBV7-8 to TRBJ2-1; 8 bases line up with TRBD2. The DNA of the CDR3 is TGTGCCAGCAGCTTAGCAATTTGGGCGGGAGGCGGTGAGCAGTTCTTC. This translates into CASSLAIWAGGGEQFF.